The 31 T cell receptor beta chains listed next were all sequenced from one sample in a study of cytomegalovirus exposure and HLA in healthy donors. Amplification used 60 Vbeta primers and 13 Jbeta primers. Sequenced by immunoSEQ multiplex PCR; TCRdb stores in-frame clones only, minus some. The sample includes about 71,000 clones, less than 75% of them seen just once. The sequenced sample consisted of PBMCs. These receptors were obtained from a middle-aged man in good health and CMV-seropositive.

The chain employs TRBV28 and TRBJ2-7, with D possibly matching TRBD1 (6 bases). V was shortened by 9 bases and J by 2 bases, with 14 bases between the two germline ends. CDR3 length: 13 residues. Per germline, CDR1 MDHEN and CDR2 SYDVKM. CDR3 in amino acids: CASRRQAAYEQYF. The DNA of the CDR3 is TGTGCCAGTCGGAGACAGGCCGCCTACGAGCAGTACTTC. The complete variable domain, with remaining parts taken from reference TRBV28 and TRBJ2-7, reads DVKVTQSSRYLVKRTGEKVFLECVQDMDHENMFWYRQDPGLGLRLIYFSYDVKMKEKGDIPEGYSVSREKKERFSLILESASTNQTSMYLCASRRQAAYEQYFGPGTRLTVT.

The chain carries TRBV7-8 and TRBJ1-3; D might be TRBD1 (6 bases). The CDR3 has 14 amino acids. Looked up from germline, CDR1 is SGHVS and CDR2 is FQNEAQ. V was pared by 4 bases and J by 2 bases, with 9 bases between. CDR3 bases: TGTGCCAGCAGCTCAGGGGTTACTGGAAACACCATATATTTT. Its protein product is CASSSGVTGNTIYF.

In DNA, the CDR3 is TGTGCCAGCAGTTTAGATATCGGACAGGCAAGAGAGGCCGGGGAGCTGTTTTTT. Its protein is CASSLDIGQAREAGELFF. The V gene is TRBV27, the J gene TRBJ2-2; 7 nucleotides agree with TRBD1. Trimming took 2 bases from V and 6 from J; bases not matched to a gene: 15. The CDR3 spans 18 residues. Germline CDR1 is MNHEY and CDR2 is SMNVEV (reference sequence).

The chain joins TRBV2 to TRBJ2-1; the match to TRBD2 covers 11 bases. The CDR3 contains 15 residues. The V gene's germline CDR1 is SNHLY and CDR2 FYNNEI. J gave up 6 bases and V 5 bases, and 6 bases lay outside the gene matches. CDR3 protein: CASSPTSGSSNEQFF. CDR3 nucleotide sequence: TGTGCCAGCAGTCCTACTAGCGGGAGCTCCAATGAGCAGTTCTTC.

There are a few counts of this clone. The chain couples TRBV6-5 to TRBJ2-7; no firm D call. Germline assignment: CDR1 MNHEY and CDR2 SVGAGI. CDR3 length equals 15 residues. Trimming left V 0 bases short and J 3 bases short, with 12 bases between. The CDR3 DNA reads TGTGCCAGCAGTTACTCGAAGGCTAGTAACTACGAGCAGTACTTC. Its protein is CASSYSKASNYEQYF.

CDR3 DNA: TGTGCCAGCAGCTCAGGCACCGGGGAGCTGTTTTTT. Amino acid sequence: CASSSGTGELFF. The chain combines TRBV11-3 with TRBJ2-2, with D unclear. The CDR3 is 12 residues long. Trimming left V 4 bases short and J 4 bases short, with 4 bases between. Per the germline V gene, CDR1 is SGHNT and CDR2 is YENEEA.

This sequence joins TRBV30 and TRBJ2-7, with TRBD2 as a possible D gene (6 bases). Germline CDR1 is GTSNPN and CDR2 is SVGIG (reference sequence). V shed 4 bases and J shed 1 base, with 8 bases lying between them. The CDR3 has 12 residues. The CDR3 nucleotides read TGTGCCTGGAACCGGGGGTCCTACGAGCAGTACTTC. This encodes CAWNRGSYEQYF.

The genes are TRBV6-1 and TRBJ1-2, with TRBD1 matching 7 bases. The V and J ends lost 2 bases and 6 bases, in that order; junction bases with no gene match: 3. CDR3 length: 13 residues. The germline gives CDR1 MNHNS, CDR2 SASEGT. The CDR3 protein is CASSESGTDGYTF. Here the CDR3 DNA reads TGTGCCAGCAGTGAATCAGGGACAGATGGCTACACCTTC.

The V gene is TRBV4-3, the J gene TRBJ1-2, with 7 positions matching TRBD1. The CDR3 loop spans 18 amino acids. CDR1 is LGHNA and CDR2 is YSLEER in the germline V gene. After removal of 3 bases from V and 4 bases from J, the junction contained 17 bases not matched to a gene. The CDR3 spells CASSHSNGTEFLGYGYTF. The CDR3 region has the DNA TGCGCCAGCAGCCATTCAAATGGGACAGAATTTCTGGGCTATGGCTACACCTTC.

This clone was detected only a few times. The chain couples TRBV13 to TRBJ1-2; TRBD1 matches at 7 bases. Germline assignment: CDR1 PRHDT and CDR2 FYEKMQ (reference sequence). With 1 base clipped from V and 7 bases from J, the junction kept 6 bases outside the gene matches. CDR3 size: 14 residues. The CDR3 is CASSLEGGYRGYTF. The CDR3 region has the DNA TGTGCCAGCAGCTTAGAAGGGGGCTATCGTGGCTACACCTTC.

This clone occurred a few times. The CDR3 is CASRTGHGDTEAFF. The CDR3 bases are TGTGCCAGCAGGACAGGGCACGGGGACACTGAAGCTTTCTTT. This sequence joins TRBV11-2 and TRBJ1-1, with 7 bases aligning to TRBD1. V lost 6 bases and J lost 3; bases outside the gene matches: 7. The CDR3 sequence is 14 residues long. Germline CDR1 and CDR2: SGHAT and FQNNGV.

V is TRBV7-9 and J is TRBJ1-1, with D unclear. V shed 1 base and J shed 1 base, with 4 bases lying between them. Germline CDR1 SEHNR, CDR2 FQNEAQ (reference sequence). This CDR3 is built from 13 residues. CDR3 sequence: CASSLVANTEAFF. Here the CDR3 DNA reads TGTGCCAGCAGCTTAGTGGCGAACACTGAAGCTTTCTTT.

The rearrangement joins TRBV5-1 to TRBJ2-1; the match to TRBD2 covers 9 bases. V lost 2 bases and J lost 2; bases outside the gene matches: 11. The CDR3 covers 18 residues. CDR1 is SGHRS, CDR2 YFSETQ, per germline. The CDR3 DNA is TGCGCCAGCAGCTTAACCACCTTAGCGGGAGTCACCTACAATGAGCAGTTCTTC. It yields the protein CASSLTTLAGVTYNEQFF.

The chain combines TRBV4-1 with TRBJ1-2; tentative D call: TRBD1 (5 bases). V was cut by 4 bases and J by 3 bases, with 15 bases left in between. CDR1 and CDR2 (germline): MGHRA, YSYEKL. The CDR3 runs 15 residues. CDR3 loop: CASSRNRIGDYGYTF. The CDR3 nucleotides are TGCGCCAGCAGCCGAAACAGGATAGGCGACTATGGCTACACCTTC.

This clone was seen more than once but under ten times. J is TRBJ1-1 and V is TRBV11-2; D possibly corresponds to TRBD1 (6 bases). V lost 0 bases and J 12 bases, leaving 14 bases between the germline ends. CDR3 size: 13 residues. The germline V gene has CDR1 SGHAT and CDR2 FQNNGV. CDR3 region: CASSLDDRLMTFF. CDR3 nucleotide sequence: TGTGCCAGCAGCTTAGATGACAGGTTGATGACTTTCTTT.

The gene calls are TRBV6-5 and TRBJ1-1, with D tentatively TRBD1 (5 bases). Trimming took off 6 bases at V and 6 bases at J, with 17 bases between the two ends. CDR3 length equals 14 residues. Per the germline V gene, CDR1 is MNHEY and CDR2 is SVGAGI. The CDR3 DNA sequence: TGTGCCAGCAGCCCCTATCGGCCGGGGGCTGAAGCTTTCTTT. This gives the protein CASSPYRPGAEAFF.

This clone was seen more than once but under ten times. The chain uses TRBV7-2 and TRBJ2-3; D may be TRBD2 (6 bases). This CDR3 comprises 16 residues. V lost 5 bases, J lost 3 bases, and 18 bases lay in between. Germline V gene data show CDR1 as SGHTA and CDR2 as FQGNSA. In DNA, the CDR3 is TGTGCCAGCAGCCCCTGGAGGGCCGGGCTGACAGATACGCAGTATTTT. It codes for CASSPWRAGLTDTQYF.

V is TRBV28 and J is TRBJ1-1; the D is unclear. Trimming removed 2 bases from V and 2 bases from J, with 9 bases in between. Germline CDR1 is MDHEN and CDR2 is SYDVKM. This CDR3 region has 14 residues. CDR3 residues: CASSLGADNTEAFF. CDR3 bases: TGTGCCAGCAGTTTAGGAGCAGACAACACTGAAGCTTTCTTT.

The V and J genes are TRBV30 and TRBJ2-2; D is possibly TRBD2 (6 bases). Germline-derived CDR1 and CDR2 are GTSNPN and SVGIG (reference sequence). This CDR3 comprises 15 residues. Trimming cost V 6 bases and J 5 bases, with 19 bases left between them. CDR3 sequence (DNA): TGTGCCTGCGGAGGCAAAAACGGGGGTACCGGGGAGCTGTTTTTT. This sequence encodes CACGGKNGGTGELFF.

The rearrangement uses TRBV7-8 and TRBJ2-2, with D possibly being TRBD1 (6 bases). Germline CDR1 reads SGHVS; CDR2 reads FQNEAQ. V was trimmed by 6 bases and J by 3 bases, leaving 8 bases between them. This CDR3 has 13 amino acids. This CDR3 is CASRYRDTGELFF. The CDR3 nucleotides are TGTGCCAGCAGGTACAGGGACACCGGGGAGCTGTTTTTT.

The chain links TRBV7-9 to TRBJ1-6; D not certain. The CDR3 covers 13 residues. Germline V gives CDR1 SEHNR, CDR2 FQNEAQ (reference sequence). The V gene lost 8 bases and the J gene lost 7 bases, with 12 bases spanning the gap. The CDR3 here is CASGVAGNSPLHF. CDR3 bases: TGTGCCAGCGGGGTCGCGGGGAATTCACCCCTCCACTTT.

Note on this clone: At one boundary the junction diverges from the germline segment, which might be a read error. The chain has TRBV18 and TRBJ2-7, with 7 bases lining up with TRBD1. The germline V gene has CDR1 KGHSH and CDR2 LQKENI. This CDR3 is built from 14 residues. CDR3 residues: CASSPQDRSREQYF. The CDR3 nucleotides are TGTGCCAGCTCGCCACAGGACAGGTCAAGGGAGCAGTACTTC.

The genes are TRBV4-3 and TRBJ1-2, with 7 positions matching TRBD1. The germline V gene has CDR1 LGHNA and CDR2 YSLEER. This CDR3 has 15 amino acids. Trimming took 0 bases from V and 10 from J; bases not matched to a gene: 11. The CDR3 bases are TGCGCCAGCAGCCAAGATAGACAGGGTTATAGCGACTACACCTTC. Its translation: CASSQDRQGYSDYTF.

This clone was counted between two and nine times. The J gene is TRBJ1-1, the V gene TRBV2; D remains unclear. Germline V CDR1 and CDR2: SNHLY, FYNNEI. The CDR3 is 15 residues long. Trimming shortened V by 0 bases and J by 1 base, and 9 bases separated the two germline ends. For the CDR3, the DNA is TGTGCCAGCAGTGAAGCGCTCCAGGCGAACACTGAAGCTTTCTTT. Translating gives CASSEALQANTEAFF. Together with reference TRBV2 and TRBJ1-1, the CDR3 gives the full variable domain: EPEVTQTPSHQVTQMGQEVILRCVPISNHLYFYWYRQILGQKVEFLVSFYNNEISEKSEIFDDQFSVERPDGSNFTLKIRSTKLEDSAMYFCASSEALQANTEAFFGQGTRLTVV.

This clone was seen a single time. The chain couples TRBV10-3 to TRBJ2-7, with 8 bases identical to TRBD2. V dropped 3 bases and J dropped 5; count of bases not matched to a gene: 9. This CDR3 region has 15 residues. Germline lookup yields CDR1 ENHRY and CDR2 SYGVKD. Written as DNA, the CDR3 is TGTGCCATCAGTGAAATAGCGGGATCAAGGAACGAGCAGTACTTC. Translating it yields CAISEIAGSRNEQYF.

The chain links TRBV2 to TRBJ2-1; 8 bases map to TRBD2. CDR1 SNHLY and CDR2 FYNNEI come from the germline V gene. Losses at the gene ends were 0 bases for V and 12 bases for J; bases not matched to a gene: 4. The CDR3 covers 13 residues. The chain's CDR3 is CASSEAPLAGQFF. The CDR3, as DNA: TGTGCCAGCAGTGAAGCCCCTCTAGCGGGGCAGTTCTTC.

This clone has just a few counts. One end of the junction varies from germline; a read error may be responsible. J is TRBJ2-2 and V is TRBV2; 14 bases align to TRBD2. This CDR3 has 15 residues. Per the germline V gene, CDR1 is SNHLY and CDR2 is FYNNEI. CDR3 sequence reads: CACRGLAGEDGELFF. CDR3 in DNA: TGTGCCTGCAGGGGACTAGCGGGAGAAGACGGGGAGCTGTTTTTT.

The rearrangement links TRBV9 to TRBJ2-3; maybe TRBD1 (6 bases). Germline assignment: CDR1 SGDLS and CDR2 YYNGEE. The CDR3 is 15 residues long. V shed 2 bases and J shed 6 bases, with 16 bases lying between them. CDR3 in amino acids: CASSVRAQGPDTQYF. CDR3 sequence (DNA): TGTGCCAGCAGCGTCCGGGCCCAGGGGCCGGATACGCAGTATTTT.

This clone was counted a few times. The V and J genes are TRBV5-4 and TRBJ2-1, with D possibly TRBD2 on 7 matching bases. From germline, CDR1 is SGHNT and CDR2 YYREEE (reference sequence). The CDR3 has 15 amino acids. The V end lost 0 bases, the J end lost 7 bases, and 14 bases lay between the germline ends. CDR3 in DNA: TGTGCCAGCAGCTTGGCTACGGGGGGCTGGAATGAGCAGTTCTTC. Translated: CASSLATGGWNEQFF.

This chain joins TRBV30 and TRBJ1-3; 7 positions match TRBD1. The CDR3 consists of 16 residues. With 0 bases clipped from V and 8 bases from J, the junction kept 13 bases outside the gene matches. Per germline, CDR1 GTSNPN and CDR2 SVGIG (reference sequence). CDR3 sequence: CAWSVPTGFLGYTIYF. The CDR3 nucleotides read TGTGCCTGGAGTGTCCCGACAGGGTTCCTTGGTTACACCATATATTTT.

The rearrangement uses TRBV7-3 and TRBJ2-5; D is possibly TRBD1 (5 bases). The CDR3 is made up of 14 amino acids. The V gene lost 5 bases and the J gene lost 5 bases, with 15 bases spanning the gap. Germline values: CDR1 SGHTA, CDR2 FQGTGA. The DNA for the CDR3 is TGTGCCAGCAGCCAGCAGGGATCAGGGGAGACCCAGTACTTC. This translates into CASSQQGSGETQYF. Complete variable domain (other parts from reference TRBV7-3 and TRBJ2-5): GAGVSQTPSNKVTEKGKYVELRCDPISGHTALYWYRQSLGQGPEFLIYFQGTGAADDSGLPNDRFFAVRPEGSVSTLKIQRTERGDSAVYLCASSQQGSGETQYFGPGTRLLVL.